This is a list of T cell receptor beta chains from one sample in a study of blood T cell repertoires in COVID-19. Profiling relied on immunoSEQ multiplex PCR, and the TCRdb table lists in-frame clones only, not all of them. Of hundreds of thousands of clones in the sample, about 89% were seen once. Material: peripheral blood. These receptors all stem from a man in his forties with acute or convalescent COVID-19. Each CDR3 is given with its conserved first and last residue. D genes are given only for firm matches. Rows give clone size only sometimes, using once, few, many, or a class for an expanded clone.

TRBV7-6	-	TRBJ2-5	-	CASSSQGNEGGTQYF	TGTGCCAGCAGCTCACAGGGTAATGAAGGTGGGACCCAGTACTTC
TRBV11-3	few	TRBJ2-2	TRBD1	CASSFSGTDDTGELFF	TGTGCCAGCAGCTTTTCTGGGACAGACGACACCGGGGAGCTGTTTTTT
TRBV6-2/TRBV6-3	-	TRBJ1-2	-	CASSPLGQANYGYTF	TGTGCCAGCAGTCCACTGGGACAAGCTAACTATGGCTACACCTTC
TRBV5-5	-	TRBJ1-6	TRBD1	CASSLEGQGLTPLHF	TGTGCCAGCAGCTTGGAGGGACAGGGGCTAACGCCCCTCCACTTT
TRBV7-9	-	TRBJ1-2	-	CASSLGGDYGYTF	TGTGCCAGCAGCTTAGGAGGAGACTATGGCTACACCTTC
TRBV9	-	TRBJ1-1	-	CASSVDEGLSEAFF	TGTGCCAGCAGCGTAGATGAGGGATTATCTGAAGCTTTCTTT
TRBV5-1	-	TRBJ1-2	TRBD1	CASSPTGGNYGYTF	TGCGCCAGCAGCCCGACAGGGGGCAACTATGGCTACACCTTC
TRBV19	-	TRBJ2-7	TRBD2	CASSMAGGGTYEQYF	TGTGCCAGTAGTATGGCCGGGGGGGGGACCTACGAGCAGTACTTC
TRBV2	-	TRBJ2-2	-	CASSYSGYNTGELFF	TGTGCCAGCAGTTATTCAGGGTACAACACCGGGGAGCTGTTTTTT
TRBV7-2	-	TRBJ1-2	TRBD1	CASSLAPPTGDYGYTF	TGTGCCAGCAGCTTAGCGCCCCCGACAGGGGACTATGGCTACACCTTC
TRBV6-5	-	TRBJ2-3	TRBD2	CASKRTSGVADTQYF	TGTGCCAGCAAACGGACTAGCGGGGTGGCAGATACGCAGTATTTT
TRBV28	-	TRBJ1-3	-	CASTFSPLGNTIYF	TGTGCCAGCACTTTTAGTCCCCTGGGAAACACCATATATTTT
TRBV3-1/TRBV3-2	-	TRBJ2-1	TRBD1	CASSPRDRAYEQFF	TGTGCCAGCAGCCCCCGGGACAGGGCCTATGAGCAGTTCTTC
TRBV5-6	-	TRBJ1-2	-	CASSFQTQGSYTF	TGTGCCAGCAGCTTCCAAACGCAGGGGAGCTACACCTTC
TRBV10-2	-	TRBJ1-1	-	CASSEGGSGRGTEAFF	TGCGCCAGCAGTGAAGGCGGGAGCGGTCGAGGGACTGAAGCTTTCTTT
TRBV7-9	-	TRBJ2-7	-	CASSASTYEQYF	TGTGCCAGCAGCGCTAGCACCTACGAGCAGTACTTC
TRBV12-3/TRBV12-4	once	TRBJ1-1	-	CASIERTQGEAFF	TGTGCCAGCATCGAAAGGACCCAGGGTGAAGCTTTCTTT
TRBV6-1	-	TRBJ1-1	-	CASSEGRRMWVTEAFF	TGTGCCAGCAGTGAGGGCAGGAGGATGTGGGTCACTGAAGCTTTCTTT
TRBV5-5	-	TRBJ1-2	-	CASSLTVNGYTF	TGTGCCAGCAGCCTGACAGTAAATGGCTACACCTTC
TRBV6-5	-	TRBJ2-7	TRBD1	CASTVQGADHEQYF	TGTGCCAGCACAGTACAGGGGGCGGATCACGAGCAGTACTTC
TRBV2	-	TRBJ2-2	TRBD1	CASSLTGLNTGELFF	TGTGCCAGCAGCCTGACAGGGTTAAACACCGGGGAGCTGTTTTTT
TRBV4-1	-	TRBJ1-1	-	CASSQEIVFISEAFF	TGCGCCAGCAGCCAAGAGATAGTTTTCATTTCTGAAGCTTTCTTT
TRBV6-5	-	TRBJ1-2	-	CASRWTETNYGYTF	TGTGCCAGCAGATGGACTGAAACTAACTATGGCTACACCTTC
TRBV5-1	-	TRBJ1-3	-	CASSLDSAGDTIYF	TGCGCCAGCAGCTTAGATTCAGCCGGGGACACCATATATTTT
TRBV2	-	TRBJ1-2	TRBD1	CASRGTGGKYGYTF	TGTGCCAGCAGAGGGACAGGGGGAAAGTATGGCTACACCTTC
TRBV5-1	-	TRBJ2-7	TRBD1	CASSFQGVGEQYF	TGCGCCAGCAGCTTCCAGGGGGTAGGCGAGCAGTACTTC
TRBV12-5	-	TRBJ2-3	-	CASGPAADLDTQYF	TGTGCTAGTGGCCCAGCAGCGGACCTGGATACGCAGTATTTT
TRBV5-1	-	TRBJ2-3	-	CASSTGDTDTQYF	TGCGCCAGCAGCACGGGGGACACAGATACGCAGTATTTT
TRBV28	few	TRBJ1-2	TRBD1	CATGQGAYGYTF	TGTGCCACCGGACAGGGGGCTTATGGCTACACCTTC
TRBV3-1/TRBV3-2	-	TRBJ1-1	-	CASSTEGTEAFF	TGTGCCAGCAGCACCGAGGGAACTGAAGCTTTCTTT
TRBV24-1	-	TRBJ2-3	TRBD2	CATSAPLAGVIDTQYF	TGTGCCACCAGTGCGCCGCTAGCGGGGGTTATCGATACGCAGTATTTT
TRBV18	-	TRBJ1-1	-	CASSLQLNTEAFF	TGTGCCAGCTCTCTCCAGTTGAACACTGAAGCTTTCTTT
TRBV7-8	-	TRBJ1-1	-	CASSSDSYVNTEAFF	TGTGCCAGCAGCTCAGACAGCTACGTTAACACTGAAGCTTTCTTT
TRBV7-3	-	TRBJ1-3	-	CASTIHYLSGNTIYF	TGTGCCAGCACCATACATTACCTCTCTGGAAACACCATATATTTT
TRBV7-9	few	TRBJ1-4	-	CASSSNRDKNEKLFF	TGTGCCAGCAGCTCTAACAGGGATAAGAATGAAAAACTGTTTTTT
TRBV5-1	-	TRBJ1-5	TRBD1	CASSFTGAWDQPQHF	TGCGCCAGCAGCTTTACAGGGGCTTGGGATCAGCCCCAGCATTTT
TRBV6-5	once	TRBJ1-1	-	CASPGTLPATEAFF	TGTGCCAGCCCTGGGACACTGCCGGCCACTGAAGCTTTCTTT
TRBV9	-	TRBJ1-3	-	CASSAANGNTIYF	TGTGCCAGCAGCGCTGCTAATGGAAACACCATATATTTT
TRBV6-5	-	TRBJ1-2	TRBD1	CASSRTGGLMGYTF	TGTGCCAGCAGTCGGACAGGGGGGTTGATGGGCTACACCTTC
TRBV12-5	-	TRBJ2-7	-	CASGLGGDVNEQYF	TGTGCTAGTGGTTTGGGCGGGGACGTCAACGAGCAGTACTTC
TRBV5-1	-	TRBJ2-1	-	CASSLSGEGDEQFF	TGCGCCAGCAGCTTGTCGGGGGAAGGCGATGAGCAGTTCTTC
TRBV5-8	-	TRBJ1-6	-	CASSFSPGLSYNSPLHF	TGTGCCAGCAGCTTTTCACCAGGGCTCTCCTATAATTCACCCCTCCACTTT
TRBV14	-	TRBJ1-1	-	CASSHTGSGTEAFF	TGTGCCAGCAGCCATACCGGGTCCGGCACTGAAGCTTTCTTT
TRBV19	-	TRBJ1-3	-	CASSFRTDSRNTIYF	TGTGCCAGTAGTTTCCGCACTGACTCGAGAAACACCATATATTTT
TRBV5-5	-	TRBJ2-7	-	CASSLLWGHYEQYF	TGTGCCAGCAGCTTGCTGTGGGGCCACTACGAGCAGTACTTC
TRBV11-2	few	TRBJ1-1	-	CASSPTGYLEAFF	TGTGCCAGCAGCCCAACGGGTTACCTAGAAGCTTTCTTT
TRBV18	-	TRBJ2-7	TRBD1	CASSLGTGYEQYF	TGTGCCAGCTCCCTCGGGACAGGGTACGAGCAGTACTTC
TRBV11-2	-	TRBJ1-1	TRBD1	CASSSYRGDTEAFF	TGTGCCAGCAGCTCATACAGGGGAGACACTGAAGCTTTCTTT
TRBV12-3/TRBV12-4	-	TRBJ2-7	TRBD2	CASSSGGFYEQYF	TGTGCCAGCAGTTCGGGGGGTTTTTACGAGCAGTACTTC
TRBV30	once	TRBJ1-5	-	CAWSASNQPQHF	TGTGCCTGGAGTGCGAGCAATCAGCCCCAGCATTTT
TRBV5-8	-	TRBJ1-2	TRBD1	CASSRDRGGYGYTF	TGTGCCAGCAGCCGGGACAGGGGTGGGTATGGCTACACCTTC
TRBV7-2	-	TRBJ1-1	TRBD1	CASSLRTGEGTEAFF	TGTGCCAGCAGCCTCCGGACAGGGGAAGGCACTGAAGCTTTCTTT
TRBV5-6	-	TRBJ1-2	-	CASSLESWSGYTF	TGTGCCAGCAGCTTGGAGAGCTGGAGTGGCTACACCTTC